Listed here are 10 T cell receptor beta chains from one sample, sequenced in a study of blood T cell repertoires in COVID-19. The method was immunoSEQ multiplex PCR; TCRdb's version includes in-frame clones alone and lacks a portion of them. The table lists about 240,000 clones, about 89% of them singletons. The source material was PBMCs or T cells enriched from blood (not recorded which). These receptors were obtained from a woman aged 25 to 39 who had recovered from COVID-19.

V is TRBV6-5 and J is TRBJ1-1, with TRBD1 as a possible D gene (6 bases). Germline values: CDR1 MNHEY, CDR2 SVGAGI. This CDR3 is 15 amino acids long. Trimming took 5 bases from V and 5 from J, leaving 18 bases between them. This CDR3 is CASSREGGLGTEAFF. Here the CDR3 DNA reads TGTGCCAGCAGTCGGGAGGGGGGCCTGGGGACTGAAGCTTTCTTT.

The genes are TRBV4-2 and TRBJ2-7; 10 positions agree with TRBD2. With 0 bases clipped from V and 1 base from J, the junction kept 6 bases outside the gene matches. This CDR3 has 17 amino acids. CDR1 and CDR2 from the germline V gene are LGHNA and YNFKEQ. DNA of the CDR3: TGTGCCAGCAGCCAAGAGGTTCCTAGCGGGAGATCCTACGAGCAGTACTTC. Translated, it gives CASSQEVPSGRSYEQYF.

The rearrangement joins TRBV3-1 (or the pseudogene TRBV3-2) to TRBJ1-5; D gene unclear. Trimming shortened V by 0 bases and J by 6 bases, and 15 bases separated the two germline ends. Germline CDR1 reads LGHDT; CDR2 reads YNNKEL (reference sequence). The CDR3 length is 16 residues. The CDR3 bases are TGTGCCAGCAGCCAAGATAAAACCTTCCGGGGTCAGCCCCAGCATTTT. Translating gives CASSQDKTFRGQPQHF.

V usage is TRBV6-5 and J usage is TRBJ1-2, with D tentatively TRBD1 (5 bases). Germline V lookup: CDR1 MNHEY, CDR2 SVGAGI. CDR3 length: 15 amino acids. V gave up 0 bases and J gave up 3 bases, with 11 bases separating them. This CDR3 is CASSYSVGGDYGYTF. The DNA of the CDR3 is TGTGCCAGCAGTTACTCGGTCGGGGGGGACTATGGCTACACCTTC.

The V and J genes are TRBV19 and TRBJ1-6; D is ambiguous. Germline assignment: CDR1 LNHDA and CDR2 SQIVND (reference sequence). V lost 4 bases and J 2 bases, leaving 9 bases between the germline ends. CDR3 length equals 15 residues. The CDR3 DNA reads TGTGCCAGTAGTAGAGGTGCGGCCTATAATTCACCCCTCCACTTT. Translation gives CASSRGAAYNSPLHF.

This clone was found once. The rearrangement uses TRBV7-9 and TRBJ1-5; the D is unclear. Germline CDR1 SEHNR, CDR2 FQNEAQ (reference sequence). This CDR3 region has 15 residues. V was shortened by 4 bases and J by 6 bases, with 16 bases between the two germline ends. In DNA form, the CDR3 reads TGTGCCAGCAGCTCAGAGGGCCTTTCGAGTCAGCCCCAGCATTTT. It codes for CASSSEGLSSQPQHF.

The chain employs TRBV19 and TRBJ2-5, with D possibly being TRBD2 (6 bases). This CDR3 has 17 residues. Trimming took 0 bases from V and 7 from J, leaving 21 bases between them. Per germline, CDR1 LNHDA and CDR2 SQIVND (reference sequence). CDR3 DNA: TGTGCCAGTAGTATAGATCCCCCGGGAGAGATTTCTGGGACCCAGTACTTC. Protein product: CASSIDPPGEISGTQYF. Filled out from reference TRBV19 and TRBJ2-5, the complete variable domain reads DGGITQSPKYLFRKEGQNVTLSCEQNLNHDAMYWYRQDPGQGLRLIYYSQIVNDFQKGDIAEGYSVSREKKESFPLTVTSAQKNPTAFYLCASSIDPPGEISGTQYFGPGTRLLVL.

This chain uses TRBV3-1 (or the pseudogene TRBV3-2) with TRBJ2-1; D call uncertain. V was pared by 2 bases and J by 4 bases, with 15 bases between. This CDR3 is 16 amino acids long. CDR1 is LGHDT and CDR2 is YNNKEL in the germline V gene (reference sequence). CDR3 protein: CASSQLGLVDYNEQFF. The CDR3, as DNA: TGTGCCAGCAGCCAACTAGGCCTAGTAGATTACAATGAGCAGTTCTTC.

The chain carries TRBV9 and TRBJ2-7, with D uncertain. Trimming took 0 bases from V and 3 from J, leaving 10 bases between them. The CDR3 is 14 amino acids. In germline, CDR1 is SGDLS, CDR2 YYNGEE. The CDR3 spells CASSVGQYNYEQYF. DNA of the CDR3: TGTGCCAGCAGCGTAGGGCAGTATAACTACGAGCAGTACTTC.

The rearrangement links TRBV7-9 to TRBJ1-1; 7 positions match TRBD1. Germline CDR1 and CDR2: SEHNR and FQNEAQ (reference sequence). The length of the CDR3 is 15 residues. V was clipped by 4 bases and J by 6 bases; unmatched bases: 11. CDR3 amino acids: CASSSRTGRRAEAFF. The CDR3 coding sequence is TGTGCCAGCAGCTCGAGGACAGGCCGGAGAGCTGAAGCTTTCTTT.